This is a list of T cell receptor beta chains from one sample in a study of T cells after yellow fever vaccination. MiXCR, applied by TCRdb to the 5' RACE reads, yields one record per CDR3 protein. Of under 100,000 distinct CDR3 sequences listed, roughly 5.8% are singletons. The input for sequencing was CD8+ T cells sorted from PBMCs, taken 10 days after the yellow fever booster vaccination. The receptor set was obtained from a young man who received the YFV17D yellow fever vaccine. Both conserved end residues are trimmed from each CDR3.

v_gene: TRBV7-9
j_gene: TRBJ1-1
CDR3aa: ASSTSRRAEAF

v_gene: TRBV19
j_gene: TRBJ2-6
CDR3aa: ASSPGPRGGLSGANVLT

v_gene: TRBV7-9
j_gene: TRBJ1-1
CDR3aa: ASRRQGTTEAF

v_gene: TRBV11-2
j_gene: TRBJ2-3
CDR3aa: ASSQRERGVFWDTQY

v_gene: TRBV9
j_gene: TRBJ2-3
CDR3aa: ASSVGSSERDTQY

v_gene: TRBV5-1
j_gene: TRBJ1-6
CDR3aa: ASSLRTGGDNSPLH

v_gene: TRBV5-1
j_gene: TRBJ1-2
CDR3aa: ASSLAEVAGRRNYGYT

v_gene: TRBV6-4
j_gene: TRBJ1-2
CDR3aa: ASIDSSYGYT

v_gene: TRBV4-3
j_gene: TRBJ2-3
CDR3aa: ASSQGQGHTDTQY

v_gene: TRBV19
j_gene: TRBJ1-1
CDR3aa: ASSKRENTEAF

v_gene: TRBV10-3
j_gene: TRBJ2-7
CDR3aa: AISESPGQASYEQY

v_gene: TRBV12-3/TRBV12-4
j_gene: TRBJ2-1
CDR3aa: ASRFGRGSSYNEQF

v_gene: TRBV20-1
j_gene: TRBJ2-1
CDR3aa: SAPSGGARHEQF

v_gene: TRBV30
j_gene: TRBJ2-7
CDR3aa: AWSIPDRADYEQY

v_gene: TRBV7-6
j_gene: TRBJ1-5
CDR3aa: ASSLAGGGEPQH

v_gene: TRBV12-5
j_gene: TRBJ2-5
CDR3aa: ASRPGLAAETQY

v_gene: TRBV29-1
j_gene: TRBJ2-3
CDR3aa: SGRQGSLADTQY

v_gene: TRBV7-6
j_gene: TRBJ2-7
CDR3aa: ASSAGQGALYEQY

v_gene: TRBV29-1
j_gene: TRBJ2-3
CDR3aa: SVVNPGWERLDTQY

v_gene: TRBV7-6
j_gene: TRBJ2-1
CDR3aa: ASSLNGPSGGQYNEQF

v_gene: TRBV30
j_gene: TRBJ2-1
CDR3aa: AWTPVSSYNEQF

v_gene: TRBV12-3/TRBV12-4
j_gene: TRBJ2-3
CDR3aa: ASSLWGDRGTDTQY

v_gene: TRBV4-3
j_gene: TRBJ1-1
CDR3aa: ASSQSGENTEAF

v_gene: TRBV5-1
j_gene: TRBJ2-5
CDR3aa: ASSYRASGAQETQY

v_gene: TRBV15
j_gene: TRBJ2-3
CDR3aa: ATSRDEGRVTDTQY

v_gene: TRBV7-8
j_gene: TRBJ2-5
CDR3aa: ASSMSRGLQETQY

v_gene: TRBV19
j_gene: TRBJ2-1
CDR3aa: ASRTGGGFEQF

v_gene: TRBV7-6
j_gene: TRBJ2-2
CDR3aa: ASSSGGFTGELF

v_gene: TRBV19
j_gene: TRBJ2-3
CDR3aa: ASSVLGWGTDTQY

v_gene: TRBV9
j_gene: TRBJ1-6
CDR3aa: ASSWALMNSPLH

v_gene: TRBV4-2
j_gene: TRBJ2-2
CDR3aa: ASSQDPGGATGELF

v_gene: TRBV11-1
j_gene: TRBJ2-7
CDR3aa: ASSLRGRTMEQY

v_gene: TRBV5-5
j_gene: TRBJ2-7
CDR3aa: ASSLSMDIARPQY